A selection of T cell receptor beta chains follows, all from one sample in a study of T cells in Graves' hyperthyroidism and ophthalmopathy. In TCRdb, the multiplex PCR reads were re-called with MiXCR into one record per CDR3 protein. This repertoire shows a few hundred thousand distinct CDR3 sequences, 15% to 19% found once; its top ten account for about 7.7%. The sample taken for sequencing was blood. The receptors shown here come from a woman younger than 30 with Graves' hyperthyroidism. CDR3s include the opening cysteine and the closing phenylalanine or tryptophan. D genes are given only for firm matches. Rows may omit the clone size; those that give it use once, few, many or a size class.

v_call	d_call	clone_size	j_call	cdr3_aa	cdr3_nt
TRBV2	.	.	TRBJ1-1	CASSEAGGGSEAFF	TGTGCCAGCAGTGAAGCTGGGGGCGGCTCTGAAGCTTTCTTT
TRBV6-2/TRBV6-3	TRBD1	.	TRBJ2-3	CASSPGQGRADTQYF	TGTGCCAGCAGCCCGGGACAGGGGAGGGCAGATACGCAGTATTTT
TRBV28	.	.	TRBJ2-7	CASSPLAQGDEQYF	TGTGCCAGCAGTCCATTAGCTCAAGGAGACGAGCAGTACTTC
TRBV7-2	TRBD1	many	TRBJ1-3	CASSERQGFGNTIYF	TGTGCCAGCAGCGAACGACAGGGGTTTGGAAACACCATATATTTT
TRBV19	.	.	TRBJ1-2	CASTISGGIRGYTF	TGTGCCAGTACCATAAGTGGAGGGATTAGAGGCTACACCTTC
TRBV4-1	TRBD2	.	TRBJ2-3	CASSQSGEDTQYF	TGCGCCAGCAGCCAGAGCGGGGAAGATACGCAGTATTTT
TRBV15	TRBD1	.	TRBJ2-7	CATSLGQGAREQYF	TGTGCCACCAGCCTGGGACAGGGGGCGCGTGAGCAGTACTTC
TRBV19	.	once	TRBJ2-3	CASSDGTSTDTQYF	TGTGCCAGTAGTGACGGCACTAGCACAGATACGCAGTATTTT
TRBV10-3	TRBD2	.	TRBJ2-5	CAITSGIQETQYF	TGTGCCATCACGAGCGGGATCCAAGAGACCCAGTACTTC
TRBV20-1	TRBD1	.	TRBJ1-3	CSARDASLGTGYSGNTIYF	TGCAGTGCTAGAGATGCAAGCCTCGGGACAGGGTACTCTGGAAACACCATATATTTT
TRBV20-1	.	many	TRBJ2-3	CSARESGIDTQYF	TGCAGTGCAAGGGAGTCGGGGATAGATACGCAGTATTTT
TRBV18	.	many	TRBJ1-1	CASSPQQSRNTEAFF	TGTGCCAGCTCACCCCAGCAGAGCAGGAACACTGAAGCTTTCTTT
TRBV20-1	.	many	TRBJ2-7	CSTTVGGAGEQYF	TGCAGTACGACCGTGGGGGGGGCGGGGGAGCAGTACTTC
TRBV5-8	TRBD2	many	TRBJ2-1	CASSLVVSGREREQFF	TGTGCCAGCAGCTTGGTTGTTAGCGGGAGGGAAAGGGAGCAGTTCTTC
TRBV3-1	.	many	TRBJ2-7	CASEPRGRYEQYF	TGTGCCAGCGAACCCCGGGGGAGGTACGAGCAGTACTTC
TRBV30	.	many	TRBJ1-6	CAWSVQTDSPLHF	TGTGCCTGGAGTGTACAGACAGATTCACCCCTCCACTTT
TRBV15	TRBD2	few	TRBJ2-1	CATSRDPGGGRNNEQFF	TGTGCCACCAGCAGAGATCCGGGCGGGGGGAGAAACAATGAGCAGTTCTTC
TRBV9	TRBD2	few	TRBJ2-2	CASSPGRGLGTGELFF	TGTGCCAGCAGTCCCGGGAGGGGTTTAGGCACCGGGGAGCTGTTTTTT
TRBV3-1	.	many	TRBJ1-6	CASSHAGAPGNSPLHF	TGTGCCAGCAGCCATGCAGGGGCCCCGGGGAATTCACCCCTCCACTTT
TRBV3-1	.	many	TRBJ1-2	CASSHEAPHGYTF	TGTGCCAGCAGCCATGAGGCCCCCCATGGCTACACCTTC
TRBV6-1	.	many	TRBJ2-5	CASRTRLQNGLNSETQYF	TGTGCCAGCCGGACGCGCTTACAGAACGGGCTCAATTCGGAGACCCAGTACTTC
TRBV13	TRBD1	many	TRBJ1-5	CASSSRGRSNQPQHF	TGTGCCAGCAGCTCCAGGGGGCGCAGCAATCAGCCCCAGCATTTT
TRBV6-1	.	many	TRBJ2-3	CASSQWQSLSRATTDTQYF	TGTGCCAGCAGCCAGTGGCAGAGTCTGTCAAGGGCCACCACAGATACGCAGTATTTT
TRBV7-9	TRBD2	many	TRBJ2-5	CASSETERGAFQETQYF	TGTGCCAGCAGCGAGACCGAGCGGGGGGCCTTTCAAGAGACCCAGTACTTC
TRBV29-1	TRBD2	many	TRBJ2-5	CSVASGTSGETQYF	TGCAGCGTGGCCTCTGGGACTAGCGGAGAGACCCAGTACTTC
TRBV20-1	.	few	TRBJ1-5	CSARDARDGQPQHF	TGCAGTGCTAGAGATGCCAGGGATGGTCAGCCCCAGCATTTT
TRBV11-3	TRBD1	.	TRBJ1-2	CASSLVGTGDDYGYTF	TGTGCCAGCAGCTTAGTAGGGACAGGGGACGACTATGGCTACACCTTC
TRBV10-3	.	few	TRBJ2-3	CAISPADRGTDTQYF	TGTGCCATCAGTCCAGCGGACCGCGGCACAGATACGCAGTATTTT
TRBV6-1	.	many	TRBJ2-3	CASSSGSGQPPSTDTQYF	TGTGCCAGCAGTTCCGGCTCCGGACAGCCACCTAGCACAGATACGCAGTATTTT
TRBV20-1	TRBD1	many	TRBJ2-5	CSASSPGGAEETQYF	TGCAGTGCTAGCTCCCCAGGGGGCGCGGAAGAGACCCAGTACTTC
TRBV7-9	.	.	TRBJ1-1	CASSTPGGAVNTEAFF	TGTGCCAGCAGCACCCCAGGAGGTGCAGTTAACACTGAAGCTTTCTTT
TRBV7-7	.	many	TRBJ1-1	CASSWSVGTEAFF	TGTGCTAGCAGCTGGTCGGTGGGGACTGAAGCTTTCTTT
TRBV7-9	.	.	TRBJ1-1	CASSFNMNTEAFF	TGTGCCAGCAGCTTCAATATGAACACTGAAGCTTTCTTT
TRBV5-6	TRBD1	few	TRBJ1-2	CASSSGQGHGYTF	TGTGCCAGCAGCTCGGGACAGGGACATGGCTACACCTTC
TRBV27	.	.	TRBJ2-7	CASRWGARSSYEQYF	TGTGCCAGCAGATGGGGGGCTAGGAGCTCCTACGAGCAGTACTTC
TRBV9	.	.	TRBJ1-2	CASKSGMTNYGYTF	TGTGCCAGCAAGTCGGGGATGACTAACTATGGCTACACCTTC
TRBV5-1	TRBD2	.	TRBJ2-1	CASSWVAGGVGEQFF	TGCGCCAGCAGCTGGGTAGCGGGGGGGGTTGGCGAGCAGTTCTTC
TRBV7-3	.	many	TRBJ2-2	CASSLGSTGQVGELFF	TGTGCCAGCAGCTTAGGTTCTACAGGGCAGGTCGGGGAGCTGTTTTTT
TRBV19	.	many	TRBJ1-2	CASNKGRERDGYTF	TGTGCCAGTAACAAGGGAAGGGAGCGAGATGGCTACACCTTC
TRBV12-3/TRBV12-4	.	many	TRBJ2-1	CASSPHRSYNEQFF	TGTGCCAGCAGCCCACACAGGTCCTACAATGAGCAGTTCTTC
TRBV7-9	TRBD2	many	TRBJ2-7	CASSIGTSGRSYEQYF	TGTGCCAGCAGCATCGGGACTAGCGGGAGGAGTTACGAGCAGTACTTC
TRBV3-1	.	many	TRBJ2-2	CASPPPSSGLNTGELFF	TGTGCCAGCCCGCCCCCGTCGAGCGGGCTAAACACCGGGGAGCTGTTTTTT
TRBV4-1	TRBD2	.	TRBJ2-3	CASSQEAASGGASLRDTQYF	TGCGCCAGCAGCCAAGAGGCGGCTAGCGGGGGGGCAAGTTTAAGAGATACGCAGTATTTT
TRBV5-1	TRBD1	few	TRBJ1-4	CASSLTGQGAGEKLFF	TGCGCCAGCAGCCTAACGGGACAGGGAGCGGGTGAAAAACTGTTTTTT
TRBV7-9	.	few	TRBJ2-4	CASSLRTPQGEGIQYF	TGTGCCAGCAGCTTACGTACCCCCCAGGGGGAGGGCATTCAGTACTTC
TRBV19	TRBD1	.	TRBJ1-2	CASSMGQAPRDYTF	TGTGCCAGTAGTATGGGACAGGCCCCTCGTGACTACACCTTC
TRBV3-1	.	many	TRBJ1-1	CASSQERVRRGYLMNTEAFF	TGTGCCAGCAGCCAAGAGCGAGTTAGGAGGGGCTACCTCATGAACACTGAAGCTTTCTTT